The rows below give T cell receptor beta chains drawn from one sample of a study of early T cells in non-severe SARS-CoV-2 infection. Each CDR3 protein gets one entry after TCRdb re-called the 5' RACE reads with MiXCR. This sample has 45,000 to 55,000 distinct CDR3 sequences; about 9.9% occur once, and the top ten carry 9.5% to 13%. The sequenced sample was whole blood. These receptors all stem from an adult who was a healthcare worker with PCR-confirmed SARS-CoV-2 infection or an uninfected control (not recorded which). The CDR3 runs from the conserved cysteine through the conserved F or W. The order of the fields is V gene, clone size, CDR3 protein. For some rows the clone size is stated as once, few or many, or as a class when expanded; others skip it.

>TRBV3-1|.
CASSLNNLHKTSPNLEQYF
>TRBV7-9|few
CASSALEAMNTEAFF
>TRBV10-3|many
CAISVDGSNEQFF
>TRBV10-2|few
CASSENRQETQYF
>TRBV2|.
CASREESHEQYF
>TRBV4-1|many
CASSQDLASGPEELFF
>TRBV4-1|.
CASSQDRNYGYTF
>TRBV6-5|few
CASSYSNSVNEQFF
>TRBV11-2|.
CASSIGPNQPQHF
>TRBV7-2|.
CASSSSSGTDTQYF
>TRBV5-6|few
CASSLVGTNTEAFF
>TRBV12-3/TRBV12-4|.
CASIPYPGLAVEQFF
>TRBV7-6|few
CASSIGVGASGNTIYF
>TRBV6-1|few
CASGEASGANVLTF
>TRBV5-4|.
CASSQQGISYEQYF
>TRBV11-2|many
CASSLAPYGGELFF